This T cell receptor beta chain derives from a study of blood T cell repertoires in COVID-19. In the study overall: Material from acute and convalescent COVID-19 was sourced from the United States, Italy and Spain. T cells, B-cell-depleted T cells, or PBMCs supplied cDNA or gDNA.

As handled by the study authors: It was from reference gene primer amplification that nucleated cell counts were estimated. Assay: immunoSEQ multiplex PCR; the TCRdb copy retains only in-frame clones and omits some. That table gives V, J and clone size, and the DNA gave D and trimming. The sample includes roughly 97,000 clones, about 87% of them seen just once. Sequencing was performed on peripheral blood. The clonotype was recovered from a human donor in a cohort sampled during active COVID-19.

As DNA, the CDR3 is TGTGCCAGCTCACCACCCGGGACAGGGATCAATGAGCAGTTCTTC. As protein: CASSPPGTGINEQFF. The V and J genes are TRBV18 and TRBJ2-1; TRBD1 matches 9 bases. Unmatched junction bases numbered 3, after V lost 0 bases and J lost 6 bases. Germline V gene sequence: CDR1 KGHSH, CDR2 LQKENI. The CDR3 covers 15 residues.